Below, one T cell receptor (beta chain) is given with its context. These data originate in a study of blood T cells in healthy people across ages. Per sample, at least 5 micrograms of total RNA were extracted. The second PCR ran about 6 to 11 cycles with a sample-barcoded 5' primer and J-beta primers. Each cDNA was tagged by a template-switch adaptor containing 12 random nucleotides. TCRdb re-derived calls from the 5' RACE reads in MiXCR, one entry per CDR3 protein. The profile shows about a million distinct CDR3 sequences, 30% to 40% of them singletons. This CDR3 has 13 residues. V dropped 1 base and J dropped 7; count of bases not matched to a gene: 6. The germline gives CDR1 GTSNPN, CDR2 SVGIG (reference sequence).

The sequenced sample consisted of blood. V is TRBV30 and J is TRBJ1-1, with 7 bases lining up with TRBD1. This clonotype was sampled from a man in his late teens or twenties in good health. CDR3 DNA sequence: TGTGCCTGGAGTGGGCCGACAGGGCATGAAGCTTTCTTT. Protein product: CAWSGPTGHEAFF.